The entry below gives a single T cell receptor beta chain sequence along with its context. Its antigen is undetermined. This record comes from a study of vaccination and CD4 T cells after COVID-19. CDR3 length: 14 amino acids. The V gene end was trimmed by 1 base and the J gene end by 5 bases; junction bases not matched to a gene: 5. Germline CDR1 is SEHNR and CDR2 is FQNEAQ (reference sequence). Scientists ran DNA taken from cultured CD4+ T cells through the Oncomine TCR Beta short-read assay for sequencing. Cultured CD4+ T cells were the source of extracted genomic DNA. MiXCR was run by TCRdb on the PCR reads, yielding one entry per CDR3 protein. In the table there are 3,500 to 4,500 distinct CDR3 sequences, about 40% of which are singletons. Documented treatment: roughly nine-day PBMC culture with coronavirus spike peptide pools or control peptides (ViraFEST assay). One should note that the unexposed donor's CD4+ T cells were collected before the COVID-19 pandemic (2011-2018).

Sequenced material: CD4+ T cells from blood, cultured in vitro. This TCR derives from a human donor in good health. The rearrangement uses TRBV7-9 and TRBJ2-7; 7 bases line up with TRBD1. For the CDR3, the DNA is TGTGCCAGCAGCTTAGAGGGACAGCTCCACGAGCAGTACTTC. It specifies CASSLEGQLHEQYF.